This TCR beta chain was identified during a study of monozygotic twins with inflammatory bowel disease. Overall study results and limits: Lower sharing of clonotypes with other individuals was seen in IBD patients than in healthy twins. This was most marked in patients showing signs of disease activity.

Isolation of total RNA was performed on whole blood, with no prior T cell sorting. Notes on this clonotype: Its target is not known.

TCRdb reprocessed the 5' RACE reads and keeps a single row for each CDR3 protein, giving no DNA. This repertoire includes more than 300,000 distinct CDR3 sequences. What was sequenced was blood. This sequence was found in a human donor with ulcerative colitis or Crohn's disease, or a healthy co-twin of an affected twin (not recorded which).

CDR3 protein: CASTPTGGQPQHF. The V call is TRBV9, the J call TRBJ1-5; the D call from TCRdb, TRBD1, cannot be confirmed without DNA. The V gene's germline CDR1 is SGDLS and CDR2 YYNGEE. The CDR3 contains 13 residues. The whole variable domain, remainder taken from reference TRBV9 and TRBJ1-5, is DSGVTQTPKHLITATGQRVTLRCSPRSGDLSVYWYQQSLDQGLQFLIQYYNGEERAKGNILERFSAQQFPDLHSELNLSSLELGDSALYFCASTPTGGQPQHFGDGTRLSIL.